One sample yielded the 26 T cell receptor beta chains listed below, sequenced in a study of T cell responses to AZD1222 COVID-19 vaccine. Sequenced by immunoSEQ multiplex PCR; TCRdb stores in-frame clones only, minus some. The sample consists of 200,000 to 300,000 clones, over 85% of them appearing once. The input for sequencing was peripheral blood, taken on day 0 of AZD1222 vaccination. These receptors were taken from an adult in good health.

A few counts support this clone. The chain couples TRBV19 to TRBJ1-1, with a possible D match to TRBD1 (5 bases). This CDR3 comprises 13 residues. Germline CDR1 and CDR2: LNHDA and SQIVND (reference sequence). The ends were cut back, 0 bases at V and 3 bases at J, with 5 bases in the middle. In nucleotides, the CDR3 is TGTGCCAGTAGTATAGACAGGGACACTGAAGCTTTCTTT. Amino acids: CASSIDRDTEAFF.

This chain links TRBV10-3 with TRBJ2-3; 9 bases align to TRBD1. Trimming took 11 bases from V and 5 from J; bases not matched to a gene: 8. Germline lookup yields CDR1 ENHRY and CDR2 SYGVKD. The CDR3 sequence is 13 residues long. The CDR3 DNA reads as TGTGCCTGTGGGGACAGGGTGGGAGATACGCAGTATTTT. It translates to CACGDRVGDTQYF.

With regard to this clone: The junction departs from germline at one end; a sequencing error may be responsible. The chain couples TRBV5-5 to TRBJ2-7; 8 nucleotides agree with TRBD1. The CDR3 covers 14 residues. The V gene's germline CDR1 is SGHKS and CDR2 YYEKEE (reference sequence). CDR3 sequence (DNA): TGTGCCAGCAGCTTGGCAGGGGGCTCCCACGAGCAGTACTTC. Amino acids: CASSLAGGSHEQYF. Drawing the rest from reference TRBV5-5 and TRBJ2-7, the complete variable domain is DAGVTQSPTHLIKTRGQQVTLRCSPISGHKSVSWYQQVLGQGPQFIFQYYEKEERGRGNFPDRFSARQFPNYSSELNVNALLLGDSALYLCASSLAGGSHEQYFGPGTRLTVT.

There are a few counts of this clone. This sequence joins TRBV28 and TRBJ1-6, with 9 bases fitting TRBD1. Germline lookup yields CDR1 MDHEN and CDR2 SYDVKM. The CDR3 runs to 15 residues. V shed 7 bases, J shed 10 bases, and the junction held 11 bases outside the gene matches. The CDR3 here is CASNTMTGGGSPLHF. Written as DNA, the CDR3 is TGTGCCAGCAACACCATGACAGGGGGAGGGTCACCCCTCCACTTT. Using reference TRBV28 and TRBJ1-6 for the parts outside the CDR3, the full variable domain is DVKVTQSSRYLVKRTGEKVFLECVQDMDHENMFWYRQDPGLGLRLIYFSYDVKMKEKGDIPEGYSVSREKKERFSLILESASTNQTSMYLCASNTMTGGGSPLHFGNGTRLTVT.

The chain recombines TRBV5-4 with TRBJ1-1, with a tentative D call TRBD1 (6 bases). The CDR3 covers 13 residues. CDR1 and CDR2 from the germline V gene are SGHNT and YYREEE (reference sequence). Trimming took off 3 bases at V and 4 bases at J, with 10 bases between the two ends. The CDR3 nucleotides read TGTGCCAGCAGCTCCCAGGGGACCACTGAAGCTTTCTTT. It specifies CASSSQGTTEAFF.

This chain uses TRBV7-2 with TRBJ1-3; D ambiguous. The V and J ends lost 1 base and 3 bases respectively, with 10 bases between them. This CDR3 has 15 residues. Germline V gives CDR1 SGHTA, CDR2 FQGNSA. The CDR3 loop is CASSLGPGVGNTIYF. CDR3 bases: TGTGCCAGCAGCTTAGGGCCCGGGGTTGGAAACACCATATATTTT. The whole variable domain, remainder taken from reference TRBV7-2 and TRBJ1-3, is GAGVSQSPSNKVTEKGKDVELRCDPISGHTALYWYRQSLGQGLEFLIYFQGNSAPDKSGLPSDRFSAERTGGSVSTLTIQRTQQEDSAVYLCASSLGPGVGNTIYFGEGSWLTVV.

V gene TRBV11-3 combines with J gene TRBJ2-2, with a tentative D call TRBD1 (6 bases). The length of the CDR3 is 15 residues. Deletions cut 2 bases from V and 5 bases from J, with 12 bases between. Looked up from germline, CDR1 is SGHNT and CDR2 is YENEEA. Here the CDR3 DNA reads TGTGCCAGCAGCTTAAATAGCCAGGGGACCGGGGAGCTGTTTTTT. It specifies CASSLNSQGTGELFF.

V and J are TRBV27 and TRBJ1-4, with TRBD1 matching over 7 bases. The CDR3 covers 16 residues. V shed 6 bases and J 3 bases; nucleotides not matched to a gene: 10. Germline CDR1 MNHEY, CDR2 SMNVEV (reference sequence). The CDR3 bases are TGTGCCAGCAGGCCCAATTCGGGACAGCCTAATGAAAAACTGTTTTTT. This sequence encodes CASRPNSGQPNEKLFF.

This clone came up a few times. V usage is TRBV5-1 and J usage is TRBJ2-4; D is uncertain. In germline, CDR1 is SGHRS, CDR2 YFSETQ. The V and J ends lost 3 bases and 2 bases respectively, with 9 bases between them. The CDR3 length is 14 residues. The CDR3 nucleotides are TGCGCCAGCAGCTCTCTGGTGTCCAAAAACATTCAGTACTTC. Its protein product is CASSSLVSKNIQYF.

The chain combines TRBV14 with TRBJ2-5; 10 nucleotides match TRBD1. Germline loops: CDR1 SGHDN, CDR2 FVKESK. The junction had 5 bases not matched to a gene; V was cut back by 5 bases and J by 5 bases. There are 14 residues in the CDR3. In DNA form, the CDR3 reads TGTGCCAGCAGCGTGACAGGGGGCTGGGAGACCCAGTACTTC. Translated: CASSVTGGWETQYF.

The V gene is TRBV7-2, the J gene TRBJ2-1, with TRBD2 identical over 8 bases. Germline V gene lookup returns CDR1 SGHTA and CDR2 FQGNSA. Trimming cost V 5 bases and J 10 bases; bases outside gene matches: 13. The CDR3 loop spans 15 amino acids. Here the CDR3 reads CASSLPLRGGSEQFF. Written as DNA, the CDR3 is TGTGCCAGCAGCCTCCCCCTCCGGGGGGGCTCGGAGCAGTTCTTC.

The J gene is TRBJ1-4, the V gene TRBV28, with D hard to call. V dropped 3 bases and J dropped 6 bases, with 20 bases sitting between them. The CDR3 has 17 residues. Germline CDR1 is MDHEN and CDR2 is SYDVKM. The CDR3 DNA reads TGTGCCAGCAGTTTGATTACTACGGCGCCCACGTATGAAAAACTGTTTTTT. Its protein product is CASSLITTAPTYEKLFF.

The rearrangement joins TRBV3-1 (or the pseudogene TRBV3-2) to TRBJ2-7; 10 bases map to TRBD2. J was trimmed by 7 bases and V by 7 bases; bases with no gene match: 7. Germline CDR1 LGHDT, CDR2 YNNKEL (reference sequence). This CDR3 spans 13 amino acids. CDR3 sequence reads: CASTSGSTLEQYF. The CDR3 bases are TGTGCCAGCACTAGCGGGAGTACCCTGGAGCAGTACTTC.

The J gene is TRBJ2-1, the V gene TRBV4-1, with D perhaps matching TRBD2 (5 bases). This CDR3 has 15 residues. V was pared by 3 bases and J by 5 bases, with 14 bases between. The germline gives CDR1 MGHRA, CDR2 YSYEKL. For the CDR3, the DNA is TGCGCCAGCAGCCAGAGGGAAGAGTTCAACAATGAGCAGTTCTTC. Its protein product is CASSQREEFNNEQFF.

The V call is TRBV4-1, the J call TRBJ2-7, with TRBD2 matching 8 bases. The germline gives CDR1 MGHRA, CDR2 YSYEKL. The CDR3 length is 16 residues. V was clipped by 2 bases and J by 6 bases; unmatched bases: 12. CDR3 nucleotides: TGCGCCAGCAGCCAACCCGTAGCTAGCGGGTGGGTCGAGCAGTACTTC. It yields the protein CASSQPVASGWVEQYF.

The chain carries TRBV5-6 and TRBJ2-5, with D hard to call. CDR3 length: 13 amino acids. Trimming left V 0 bases short and J 2 bases short, with 5 bases between. Germline CDR1 is SGHDT and CDR2 is YYEEEE. CDR3 in amino acids: CASSLVPQETQYF. CDR3 sequence (DNA): TGTGCCAGCAGCTTGGTTCCGCAAGAGACCCAGTACTTC. The complete variable domain, with remaining parts taken from reference TRBV5-6 and TRBJ2-5, reads DAGVTQSPTHLIKTRGQQVTLRCSPKSGHDTVSWYQQALGQGPQFIFQYYEEEERQRGNFPDRFSGHQFPNYSSELNVNALLLGDSALYLCASSLVPQETQYFGPGTRLLVL.

J is TRBJ2-2 and V is TRBV5-1; D gene ambiguous. CDR3 size: 13 residues. The germline V gene has CDR1 SGHRS and CDR2 YFSETQ. V lost 5 bases and J 7 bases, leaving 12 bases between the germline ends. CDR3 in DNA: TGCGCCAGCAGACTCCTGACGGTCGGGGAGCTGTTTTTT. Its protein is CASRLLTVGELFF. The complete variable domain, with remaining parts taken from reference TRBV5-1 and TRBJ2-2, reads KAGVTQTPRYLIKTRGQQVTLSCSPISGHRSVSWYQQTPGQGLQFLFEYFSETQRNKGNFPGRFSGRQFSNSRSEMNVSTLELGDSALYLCASRLLTVGELFFGEGSRLTVL.

This chain joins TRBV2 and TRBJ1-5; D is undetermined. Germline CDR1 and CDR2: SNHLY and FYNNEI. The CDR3 has 11 amino acids. V gave up 5 bases and J gave up 7 bases, with 6 bases separating them. The CDR3 reads CASSSGQPQHF. As DNA, the CDR3 is TGTGCCAGCAGTTCGGGGCAGCCCCAGCATTTT. The full variable domain, completed using reference TRBV2 and TRBJ1-5, is EPEVTQTPSHQVTQMGQEVILRCVPISNHLYFYWYRQILGQKVEFLVSFYNNEISEKSEIFDDQFSVERPDGSNFTLKIRSTKLEDSAMYFCASSSGQPQHFGDGTRLSIL.

This chain uses TRBV24-1 with TRBJ1-5; no firm D call. This CDR3 contains 12 residues. The ends were cut back, 6 bases at V and 6 bases at J, with 8 bases in the middle. Germline V gene lookup returns CDR1 KGHDR and CDR2 SFDVKD. This chain's CDR3 is CATSRVGQPQHF. The DNA for the CDR3 is TGTGCCACCAGTAGGGTTGGTCAGCCCCAGCATTTT.

V is TRBV9 and J is TRBJ1-2; 11 bases are shared with TRBD1. The CDR3 contains 15 residues. The V gene's germline CDR1 is SGDLS and CDR2 YYNGEE. V shed 3 bases and J 8 bases; nucleotides not matched to a gene: 9. As DNA, the CDR3 is TGTGCCAGCAGCGAATGGACAGGGGGCCCCTGGGGCTACACCTTC. Protein: CASSEWTGGPWGYTF.

This clone was picked up one time. This chain connects TRBV12-3 or TRBV12-4 to TRBJ2-6, with 9 nucleotides matching TRBD1. V gave up 7 bases and J gave up 13 bases; unmatched junction bases: 5. The CDR3 is 12 residues long. The CDR3 DNA reads as TGTGCCAGCACCAGGACAGGGGTGGTCCTGACTTTC. Translated: CASTRTGVVLTF.

This chain joins TRBV5-1 and TRBJ1-3, with TRBD1 as a possible D gene (6 bases). This CDR3 region has 16 residues. V was clipped by 2 bases and J by 0 bases, with 12 bases between them. Per germline, CDR1 SGHRS and CDR2 YFSETQ. The CDR3 coding sequence is TGCGCCAGCAGCTTAACACAGGGAGTCTCTGGAAACACCATATATTTT. Translating gives CASSLTQGVSGNTIYF.

This clone showed up just a few times. The chain joins TRBV5-1 to TRBJ2-3; 8 nucleotides line up with TRBD1. Per the germline V gene, CDR1 is SGHRS and CDR2 is YFSETQ. CDR3 length: 14 amino acids. After removal of 2 bases from V and 3 bases from J, the junction contained 2 bases not matched to a gene. The CDR3 DNA reads TGCGCCAGCAGCTTTACAGGGGGAACAGATACGCAGTATTTT. Residues: CASSFTGGTDTQYF.

The chain has TRBV11-1 and TRBJ1-3, with D unresolved. This CDR3 comprises 15 residues. The germline V gene has CDR1 SGHAT and CDR2 FQDESV (reference sequence). The ends were cut back, 5 bases at V and 2 bases at J, with 13 bases in the middle. The CDR3 reads CASSAGQLTGNTIYF. CDR3 DNA sequence: TGTGCCAGCAGCGCCGGCCAACTCACTGGAAACACCATATATTTT.

The V gene is TRBV27, the J gene TRBJ2-7, with D tentatively TRBD1 or TRBD2 (6 bases each). Germline CDR1 reads MNHEY; CDR2 reads SMNVEV (reference sequence). The length of the CDR3 is 13 residues. V shed 6 bases and J shed 6 bases, with 15 bases lying between them. DNA of the CDR3: TGTGCCAGCAGCCGATTGGGGGGCCTCGAGCAGTACTTC. Its translation is CASSRLGGLEQYF.

The chain is built from TRBV7-2 and TRBJ2-2; D gene uncertain. The V end lost 3 bases, the J end lost 7 bases, and 9 bases lay between the germline ends. The V gene's germline CDR1 is SGHTA and CDR2 FQGNSA. This CDR3 has 13 residues. This chain's CDR3 is CASSLSGIGELFF. CDR3 nucleotide sequence: TGTGCCAGCAGCTTGTCTGGGATCGGGGAGCTGTTTTTT.